The 22 T cell receptor beta chains reported below all come from one sample, sequenced in a study of blood T cell repertoires in COVID-19 (dated by TCRdb to the early 2020s). The library was built by means of the immunoSEQ multiplex PCR assay. The source is immuneACCESS, and TCRdb retained only in-frame sequences with V and J called. Part of the clones is not carried over; for the studies checked, unresolved V genes explain less than half of this, and the remainder is unexplained. The sample records about 110,000 clones, about three quarters of which are singletons. The ten largest make up 6.2% of the sample. The sample comprised peripheral blood. Receptors were obtained from a man older than 75 with COVID-19, enrolled during active disease.

This clone has more than one count but fewer than ten. The gene calls are TRBV7-2 and TRBJ1-5, with a possible D match to TRBD1 (6 bases). V was clipped by 5 bases and J by 4 bases, with 9 bases between them. CDR3 length: 13 amino acids. Germline assignment: CDR1 SGHTA and CDR2 FQGNSA. CDR3 loop: CASSPGQNQPQHF. CDR3 in DNA: TGTGCCAGCAGCCCAGGACAGAATCAGCCCCAGCATTTT.

The chain recombines TRBV9 with TRBJ2-1; 8 bases map to TRBD2. Germline values: CDR1 SGDLS, CDR2 YYNGEE. Unmatched junction bases numbered 7, after V lost 4 bases and J lost 10 bases. The CDR3 loop spans 13 amino acids. CDR3 residues: CASSLSGVGEQFF. The CDR3 coding sequence is TGTGCCAGCAGCCTTAGCGGGGTGGGGGAGCAGTTCTTC.

This clone appeared a few times. This chain uses TRBV19 with TRBJ2-1, with 7 bases fitting TRBD2. This CDR3 is 12 amino acids long. The V gene end was trimmed by 0 bases and the J gene end by 16 bases; junction bases not matched to a gene: 6. Germline V gives CDR1 LNHDA, CDR2 SQIVND (reference sequence). CDR3 coding DNA: TGTGCCAGTAGTATAGATCGAATGGGACTATTCTTC. It is translated as CASSIDRMGLFF. Supplemented by reference TRBV19 and TRBJ2-1, the full variable domain reads DGGITQSPKYLFRKEGQNVTLSCEQNLNHDAMYWYRQDPGQGLRLIYYSQIVNDFQKGDIAEGYSVSREKKESFPLTVTSAQKNPTAFYLCASSIDRMGLFFGPGTRLTVL.

The V call is TRBV6-5, the J call TRBJ1-2; D is possibly TRBD1 (6 bases). The CDR3 contains 13 residues. CDR1 MNHEY and CDR2 SVGAGI come from the germline V gene. With 0 bases removed from V and 8 bases from J, the gap between germline ends came to 10 bases. The CDR3 bases are TGTGCCAGCAGTTACTCCCTAGGGGGAGGCTACACCTTC. It codes for CASSYSLGGGYTF.

This clone was picked up a small number of times. The gene calls are TRBV9 and TRBJ2-2; 10 bases fit TRBD1. The CDR3 has 16 residues. Germline V CDR1 and CDR2: SGDLS, YYNGEE. Trimming cost V 4 bases and J 1 base; bases outside gene matches: 4. CDR3 amino acids: CASSPRDRGNTGELFF. The CDR3 DNA reads as TGTGCCAGCAGCCCCCGGGACAGGGGGAACACCGGGGAGCTGTTTTTT. Full variable domain (missing parts from reference TRBV9 and TRBJ2-2): DSGVTQTPKHLITATGQRVTLRCSPRSGDLSVYWYQQSLDQGLQFLIQYYNGEERAKGNILERFSAQQFPDLHSELNLSSLELGDSALYFCASSPRDRGNTGELFFGEGSRLTVL.

In DNA, the CDR3 is TGTGCCATCAGTAGCGGGAGCACCGGGGAGCTGTTTTTT. It translates to CAISSGSTGELFF. The chain links TRBV10-3 to TRBJ2-2, with 8 bases identical to TRBD2. With V trimmed by 5 bases and J by 4 bases, 0 bases remained unmatched. The CDR3 is 13 amino acids. In germline, CDR1 is ENHRY, CDR2 SYGVKD.

The chain couples TRBV9 to TRBJ2-2; D is unclear. Per the germline V gene, CDR1 is SGDLS and CDR2 is YYNGEE. V gave up 4 bases and J gave up 1 base, with 5 bases separating them. This CDR3 is built from 13 residues. The CDR3: CASSFQNTGELFF. CDR3 sequence (DNA): TGTGCCAGCAGCTTTCAGAACACCGGGGAGCTGTTTTTT.

This rearrangement joins TRBV4-3 to TRBJ2-5; D remains ambiguous. CDR1 is LGHNA, CDR2 YSLEER, per germline. This CDR3 has 16 residues. The ends were cut back, 1 base at V and 5 bases at J, with 17 bases in the middle. The CDR3 protein is CASSQGSRPARETQYF. In DNA form, the CDR3 reads TGCGCCAGCAGCCAAGGTTCAAGGCCGGCCAGGGAGACCCAGTACTTC.

The chain combines TRBV7-9 with TRBJ2-1, with 8 bases identical to TRBD1. The CDR3 totals 15 residues. In germline, CDR1 is SEHNR, CDR2 FQNEAQ (reference sequence). V was clipped by 5 bases and J by 3 bases; unmatched bases: 6. In DNA form, the CDR3 reads TGTGCCAGCAGCCCTCGACAGGGGCGCTACAATGAGCAGTTCTTC. It translates to CASSPRQGRYNEQFF.

The chain has TRBV27 and TRBJ1-4, with a possible D match to TRBD1 (5 bases). This CDR3 region has 15 residues. The V gene lost 5 bases and the J gene lost 10 bases, with 20 bases spanning the gap. Per germline, CDR1 MNHEY and CDR2 SMNVEV (reference sequence). The CDR3 is CASSRGDLGAVKLFF. CDR3 in DNA: TGTGCCAGCAGTCGCGGGGACCTCGGGGCGGTAAAACTGTTTTTT.

J is TRBJ2-1 and V is TRBV28; 7 bases match TRBD1. Looked up from germline, CDR1 is MDHEN and CDR2 is SYDVKM. Unmatched junction bases numbered 10, after V lost 7 bases and J lost 4 bases. The CDR3 consists of 15 residues. In DNA form, the CDR3 reads TGTGCCAGCACGCAACCTACAGGGGTGTACAATGAGCAGTTCTTC. This translates into CASTQPTGVYNEQFF.

The genes are TRBV11-1 and TRBJ2-2, with no clear D. Germline V gives CDR1 SGHAT, CDR2 FQDESV (reference sequence). CDR3 size: 14 residues. V was pared by 5 bases and J by 4 bases, with 11 bases between. CDR3: CASSPTIGTGELFF. The DNA of the CDR3 is TGTGCCAGCAGCCCGACAATAGGCACCGGGGAGCTGTTTTTT.

In nucleotides, the CDR3 is TGTGCCAGCAGTTTCCTAGCGGGAGGAGTCCACACAGATACGCAGTATTTT. Translating gives CASSFLAGGVHTDTQYF. This chain uses TRBV28 with TRBJ2-3; 11 positions agree with TRBD2. CDR1 is MDHEN and CDR2 is SYDVKM in the germline V gene. Trimming took 3 bases from V and 2 from J; bases not matched to a gene: 7. The CDR3 covers 17 residues.

V gene TRBV28 combines with J gene TRBJ1-1, with D perhaps matching TRBD1 (5 bases). V gave up 7 bases and J gave up 9 bases, with 18 bases separating them. The CDR3 has 13 amino acids. CDR1 is MDHEN, CDR2 SYDVKM, per germline. The CDR3 is CASISVQGSKAFF. The CDR3, as DNA: TGTGCCAGCATTTCGGTGCAGGGTAGTAAAGCTTTCTTT. Full variable domain (missing parts from reference TRBV28 and TRBJ1-1): DVKVTQSSRYLVKRTGEKVFLECVQDMDHENMFWYRQDPGLGLRLIYFSYDVKMKEKGDIPEGYSVSREKKERFSLILESASTNQTSMYLCASISVQGSKAFFGQGTRLTVV.

The rearrangement joins TRBV5-4 to TRBJ1-1, with TRBD1 as a possible D gene (5 bases). Trimming stripped 4 bases from V and 0 bases from J, with 16 bases between. This CDR3 spans 16 amino acids. The germline gives CDR1 SGHNT, CDR2 YYREEE (reference sequence). In DNA, the CDR3 is TGTGCCAGCAGCCTGGGGGGACTGATATTGAACACTGAAGCTTTCTTT. This gives the protein CASSLGGLILNTEAFF.

The count of this clone is one. V and J are TRBV4-3 and TRBJ2-6, with D hard to call. CDR1 and CDR2 (germline): LGHNA, YSLEER. Trimming shortened V by 4 bases and J by 4 bases, and 11 bases separated the two germline ends. The CDR3 is made up of 15 amino acids. The CDR3 DNA follows: TGCGCCAGCAGCCCCCTCCCTATAGGGGCCAACGTCCTGACTTTC. Translation gives CASSPLPIGANVLTF.

The J gene is TRBJ2-7, the V gene TRBV6-6; 12 bases match TRBD1. V shed 4 bases, J shed 6 bases, and the junction held 10 bases outside the gene matches. The germline gives CDR1 MNHNY, CDR2 SVGAGI (reference sequence). CDR3 length: 16 amino acids. DNA of the CDR3: TGTGCCAGCAGTTCGCTTCCGGGACAGGGGGCTTTCGAGCAGTACTTC. This translates into CASSSLPGQGAFEQYF.

The chain carries TRBV27 and TRBJ1-2, with unresolved D. In germline, CDR1 is MNHEY, CDR2 SMNVEV (reference sequence). The V gene lost 6 bases and the J gene lost 4 bases, with 12 bases spanning the gap. This CDR3 region has 13 residues. In DNA, the CDR3 is TGTGCCAGCAGGGAACCTAGAAGCTATGGCTACACCTTC. As protein: CASREPRSYGYTF.

The genes are TRBV30 and TRBJ2-1, with D perhaps TRBD1 (8 bases). V dropped 6 bases and J dropped 13 bases, with 22 bases sitting between them. CDR1 GTSNPN and CDR2 SVGIG come from the germline V gene (reference sequence). CDR3 length: 13 residues. The CDR3 coding sequence is TGTGCCTGTAACAGGGGGAGGGGATCGAGACAGTTCTTC. This encodes CACNRGRGSRQFF.

This clone was seen only a few times. The rearrangement uses TRBV9 and TRBJ2-3, with a tentative D call TRBD2 (7 bases). The V gene lost 0 bases and the J gene lost 7 bases, with 18 bases spanning the gap. The germline V gene encodes CDR1 SGDLS and CDR2 YYNGEE. The CDR3 runs 16 residues. The CDR3 is CASSVGGGYLGHTQYF. Written as DNA, the CDR3 is TGTGCCAGCAGCGTAGGGGGGGGCTACCTCGGCCATACGCAGTATTTT.

The chain uses TRBV27 and TRBJ1-1; the match to TRBD1 covers 8 bases. V dropped 4 bases and J dropped 10; count of bases not matched to a gene: 11. There are 14 residues in the CDR3. The germline gives CDR1 MNHEY, CDR2 SMNVEV (reference sequence). The CDR3 DNA is TGTGCCAGCAGTTCCGCGACAGGGGCTCTGGGAGCTTTCTTT. Amino acids: CASSSATGALGAFF.

The rearrangement links TRBV2 to TRBJ1-5; 8 nucleotides line up with TRBD1. There are 15 residues in the CDR3. Germline values: CDR1 SNHLY, CDR2 FYNNEI. Unmatched junction bases numbered 7, after V lost 2 bases and J lost 7 bases. CDR3 DNA sequence: TGTGCCAGCAGTGAACGGCAGGGGGCTCGGCAGCCCCAGCATTTT. Translating gives CASSERQGARQPQHF.